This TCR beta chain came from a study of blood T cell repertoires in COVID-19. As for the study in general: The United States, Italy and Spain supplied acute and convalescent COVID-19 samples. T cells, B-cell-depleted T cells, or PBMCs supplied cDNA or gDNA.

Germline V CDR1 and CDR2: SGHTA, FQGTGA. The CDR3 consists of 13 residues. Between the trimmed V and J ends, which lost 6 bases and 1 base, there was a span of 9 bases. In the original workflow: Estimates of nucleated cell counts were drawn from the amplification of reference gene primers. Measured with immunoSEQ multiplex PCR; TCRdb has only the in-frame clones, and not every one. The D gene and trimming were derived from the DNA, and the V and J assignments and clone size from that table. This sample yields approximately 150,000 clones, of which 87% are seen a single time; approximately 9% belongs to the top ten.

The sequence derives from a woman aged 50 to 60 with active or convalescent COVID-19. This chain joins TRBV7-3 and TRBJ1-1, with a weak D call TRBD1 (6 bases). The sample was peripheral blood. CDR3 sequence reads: CASRQGRNTEAFF. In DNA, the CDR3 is TGTGCCAGCAGACAGGGCAGGAACACTGAAGCTTTCTTT.